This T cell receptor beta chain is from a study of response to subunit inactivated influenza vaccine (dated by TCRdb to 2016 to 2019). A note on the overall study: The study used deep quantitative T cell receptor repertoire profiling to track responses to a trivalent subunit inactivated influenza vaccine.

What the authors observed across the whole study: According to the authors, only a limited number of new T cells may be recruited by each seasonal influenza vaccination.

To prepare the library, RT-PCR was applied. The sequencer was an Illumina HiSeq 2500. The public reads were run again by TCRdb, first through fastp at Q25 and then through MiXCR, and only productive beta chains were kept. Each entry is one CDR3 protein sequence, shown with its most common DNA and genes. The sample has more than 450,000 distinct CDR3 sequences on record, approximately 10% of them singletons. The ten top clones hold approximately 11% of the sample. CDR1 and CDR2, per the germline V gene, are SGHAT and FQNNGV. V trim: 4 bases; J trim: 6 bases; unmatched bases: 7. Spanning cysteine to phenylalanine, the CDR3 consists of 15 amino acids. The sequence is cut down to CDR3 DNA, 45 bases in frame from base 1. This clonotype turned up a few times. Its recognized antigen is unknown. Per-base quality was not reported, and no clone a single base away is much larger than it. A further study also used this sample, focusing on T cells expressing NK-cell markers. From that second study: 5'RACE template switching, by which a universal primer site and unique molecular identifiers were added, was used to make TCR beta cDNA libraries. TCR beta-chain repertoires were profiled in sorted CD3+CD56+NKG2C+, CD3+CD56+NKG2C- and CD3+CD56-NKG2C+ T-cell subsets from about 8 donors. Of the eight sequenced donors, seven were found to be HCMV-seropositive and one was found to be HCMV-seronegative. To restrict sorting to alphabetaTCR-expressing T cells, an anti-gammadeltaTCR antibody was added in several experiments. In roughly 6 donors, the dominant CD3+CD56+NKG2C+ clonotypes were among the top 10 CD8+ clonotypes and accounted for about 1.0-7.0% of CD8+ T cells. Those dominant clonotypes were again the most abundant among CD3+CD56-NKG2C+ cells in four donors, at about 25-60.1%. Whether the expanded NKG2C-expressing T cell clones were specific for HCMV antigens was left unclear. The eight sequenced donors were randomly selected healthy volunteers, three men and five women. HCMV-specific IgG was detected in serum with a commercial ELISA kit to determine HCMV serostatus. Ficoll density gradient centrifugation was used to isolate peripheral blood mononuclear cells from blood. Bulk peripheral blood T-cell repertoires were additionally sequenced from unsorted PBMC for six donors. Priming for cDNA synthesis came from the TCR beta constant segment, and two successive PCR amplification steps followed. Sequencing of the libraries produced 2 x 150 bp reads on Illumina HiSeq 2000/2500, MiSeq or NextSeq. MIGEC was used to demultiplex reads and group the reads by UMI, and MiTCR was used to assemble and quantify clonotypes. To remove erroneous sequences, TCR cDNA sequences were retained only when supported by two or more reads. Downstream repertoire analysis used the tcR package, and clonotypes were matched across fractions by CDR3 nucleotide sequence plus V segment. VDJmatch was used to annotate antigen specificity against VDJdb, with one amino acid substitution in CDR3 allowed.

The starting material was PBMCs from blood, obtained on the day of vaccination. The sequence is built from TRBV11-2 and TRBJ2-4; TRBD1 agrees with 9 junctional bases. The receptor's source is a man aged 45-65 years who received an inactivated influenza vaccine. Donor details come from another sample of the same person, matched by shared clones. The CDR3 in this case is CASSSLVGQGNIQYF. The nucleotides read TGTGCCAGCAGCTCCCTAGTGGGACAGGGAAACATTCAGTACTTC.